Presented here are 13 T cell receptor beta chains from one specimen sequenced in a study of T cell responses to AZD1222 COVID-19 vaccine. Profiled with immunoSEQ multiplex PCR; TCRdb holds only in-frame clones, not every one. The data show around 140,000 clones, with approximately 94% seen just once and roughly 9% held by the top ten. The source was peripheral blood, collected on day 0 of AZD1222 vaccination. These receptors were taken from an adult in good health.

The V call is TRBV3-1 (or the pseudogene TRBV3-2), the J call TRBJ2-1, with 10 bases identical to TRBD2. The CDR3 is made up of 15 amino acids. V shed 8 bases and J 5 bases; nucleotides not matched to a gene: 9. The germline gives CDR1 LGHDT, CDR2 YNNKEL (reference sequence). Here the CDR3 reads CASDISGGANNEQFF. The CDR3 DNA follows: TGTGCCAGCGATATAAGCGGGGGGGCTAACAATGAGCAGTTCTTC.

The CDR3 DNA sequence: TGCGCCAGCAGAAAGCGAGGGGGCCCGTACTCCTACAATGAGCAGTTCTTC. Translated, it gives CASRKRGGPYSYNEQFF. V is TRBV4-1 and J is TRBJ2-1; 7 nucleotides align to TRBD1. The germline gives CDR1 MGHRA, CDR2 YSYEKL. The CDR3 has 17 amino acids. V was clipped by 6 bases and J by 0 bases; unmatched bases: 11.

The chain carries TRBV7-9 and TRBJ1-2, with 9 bases aligning to TRBD1. The CDR3 covers 14 residues. Germline V gene sequence: CDR1 SEHNR, CDR2 FQNEAQ (reference sequence). The V gene end was trimmed by 6 bases and the J gene end by 6 bases; junction bases not matched to a gene: 8. The CDR3 loop reads CASSGLQGADGYTF. The CDR3 DNA sequence: TGTGCCAGCAGTGGATTACAGGGGGCGGATGGCTACACCTTC.

The chain links TRBV20-1 to TRBJ1-4, with D perhaps TRBD1 (6 bases). Germline-derived CDR1 and CDR2 are DFQATT and SNEGSKA (reference sequence). The CDR3 length is 15 residues. Trimming took off 3 bases at V and 5 bases at J, with 16 bases between the two ends. CDR3 sequence reads: CSASRWAGANEKLFF. CDR3 in DNA: TGCAGTGCTAGTAGGTGGGCAGGGGCCAATGAAAAACTGTTTTTT.

The genes are TRBV19 and TRBJ1-1; perhaps TRBD1 as D (6 bases). Trimming left V 4 bases short and J 6 bases short, with 15 bases between. The germline CDR1 and CDR2 sequences are LNHDA and SQIVND (reference sequence). This CDR3 region has 14 residues. CDR3 nucleotide sequence: TGTGCCAGTAGTACCCCCACAGGGAGGGCTGAAGCTTTCTTT. Its protein is CASSTPTGRAEAFF.

J is TRBJ1-1 and V is TRBV18; D gene unclear. V was trimmed by 0 bases and J by 0 bases, leaving 11 bases between them. CDR3 size: 16 residues. Looked up from germline, CDR1 is KGHSH and CDR2 is LQKENI. The CDR3 nucleotides read TGTGCCAGCTCACCACCGCAGAAAGCATTGAACACTGAAGCTTTCTTT. Translating gives CASSPPQKALNTEAFF. Looking up the rest from reference TRBV18 and TRBJ1-1 gives the full variable domain: NAGVMQNPRHLVRRRGQEARLRCSPMKGHSHVYWYRQLPEEGLKFMVYLQKENIIDESGMPKERFSAEFPKEGPSILRIQQVVRGDSAAYFCASSPPQKALNTEAFFGQGTRLTVV.

The chain has TRBV6-1 and TRBJ2-7; D possibly corresponds to TRBD2 (6 bases). The CDR3 has 17 amino acids. V was pared by 2 bases and J by 2 bases, with 19 bases between. The germline gives CDR1 MNHNS, CDR2 SASEGT. CDR3 region: CASSESWWGVRTYEQYF. CDR3 nucleotide sequence: TGTGCCAGCAGTGAATCCTGGTGGGGGGTCAGGACCTACGAGCAGTACTTC.

This chain connects TRBV5-6 to TRBJ1-1; TRBD1 aligns across 7 bases. CDR1 is SGHDT and CDR2 is YYEEEE in the germline V gene. CDR3 length equals 17 residues. V dropped 2 bases and J dropped 3; count of bases not matched to a gene: 13. CDR3 amino acids: CASSFLVRGLRDTEAFF. The CDR3 DNA reads TGTGCCAGCAGCTTCTTAGTGAGGGGGCTTAGGGACACTGAAGCTTTCTTT.

The chain combines TRBV18 with TRBJ2-6; 9 bases agree with TRBD1. The CDR3 is 19 residues long. The V segment lost 3 bases and the J segment 2 bases; nucleotides outside the gene matches: 11. Per germline, CDR1 KGHSH and CDR2 LQKENI. Written as DNA, the CDR3 is TGTGCCAGCTCACCTTTCATTCCGGGACAGGGCCCTGGGGCCAACGTCCTGACTTTC. Its protein is CASSPFIPGQGPGANVLTF.

The chain has TRBV2 and TRBJ1-6, with unresolved D. The CDR3 is 15 residues long. Trimming cost V 4 bases and J 7 bases, with 14 bases left between them. CDR1 SNHLY and CDR2 FYNNEI come from the germline V gene. CDR3: CASSVAGQPNSPLHF. CDR3 DNA: TGTGCCAGCAGTGTAGCGGGTCAGCCCAATTCACCCCTCCACTTT. Drawing the rest from reference TRBV2 and TRBJ1-6, the complete variable domain is EPEVTQTPSHQVTQMGQEVILRCVPISNHLYFYWYRQILGQKVEFLVSFYNNEISEKSEIFDDQFSVERPDGSNFTLKIRSTKLEDSAMYFCASSVAGQPNSPLHFGNGTRLTVT.

The V call is TRBV5-4, the J call TRBJ1-6; the match to TRBD1 covers 11 bases. Trimming removed 4 bases from V and 0 bases from J; junction bases left unmatched: 6. This CDR3 spans 18 amino acids. Germline V CDR1 and CDR2: SGHNT, YYREEE (reference sequence). CDR3 amino acids: CASSKGTGGSSYNSPLHF. The CDR3 nucleotides read TGTGCCAGCAGCAAAGGGACAGGGGGGAGCTCCTATAATTCACCCCTCCACTTT.

Points on this clone: In the same sample, other DNA sequences code for this CDR3. The J gene is TRBJ2-1, the V gene TRBV5-1, with 8 bases aligning to TRBD1. The germline gives CDR1 SGHRS, CDR2 YFSETQ. This CDR3 region has 15 residues. The J segment lost 0 bases and the V segment lost 1 base, leaving 0 bases of the junction unmatched. The DNA for the CDR3 is TGCGCCAGCAGCTTGACAGGGGGCTCCTACAATGAGCAGTTCTTC. It encodes CASSLTGGSYNEQFF.

The chain couples TRBV3-1 (or the pseudogene TRBV3-2) to TRBJ2-2; a possible D gene is TRBD1 (5 bases). V gave up 5 bases and J gave up 4 bases, with 17 bases separating them. Germline lookup yields CDR1 LGHDT and CDR2 YNNKEL (reference sequence). This CDR3 has 16 residues. The CDR3 DNA reads as TGTGCCAGCAGCTATCTGGACAAGGGAACCACCGGGGAGCTGTTTTTT. It translates to CASSYLDKGTTGELFF.